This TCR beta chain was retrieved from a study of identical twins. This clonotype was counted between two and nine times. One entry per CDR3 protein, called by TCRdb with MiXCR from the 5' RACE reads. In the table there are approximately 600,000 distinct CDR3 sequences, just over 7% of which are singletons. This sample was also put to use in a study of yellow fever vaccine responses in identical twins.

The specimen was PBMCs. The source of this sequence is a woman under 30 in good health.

The CDR3, as DNA: TGTGCCAGCAGCCAAGTGTTTGGGCAGATTAATTCACCCCTCCACTTT. Protein sequence: CASSQVFGQINSPLHF. The chain has TRBV4-2 and TRBJ1-6; D call uncertain. This CDR3 is built from 16 residues. Germline CDR1 and CDR2: LGHNA and YNFKEQ. Trimming left V 1 base short and J 6 bases short, with 13 bases between.